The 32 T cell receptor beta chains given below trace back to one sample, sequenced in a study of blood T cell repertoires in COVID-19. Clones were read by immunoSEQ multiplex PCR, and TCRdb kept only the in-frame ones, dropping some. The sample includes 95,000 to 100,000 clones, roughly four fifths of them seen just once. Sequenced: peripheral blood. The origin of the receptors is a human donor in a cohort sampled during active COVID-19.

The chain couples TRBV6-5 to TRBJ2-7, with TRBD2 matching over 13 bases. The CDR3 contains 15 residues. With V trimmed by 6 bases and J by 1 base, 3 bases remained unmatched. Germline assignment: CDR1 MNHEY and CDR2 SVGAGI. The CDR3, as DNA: TGTGCCAGCAGGCCGACTAGCGGGAGGTCCTACGAGCAGTACTTC. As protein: CASRPTSGRSYEQYF.

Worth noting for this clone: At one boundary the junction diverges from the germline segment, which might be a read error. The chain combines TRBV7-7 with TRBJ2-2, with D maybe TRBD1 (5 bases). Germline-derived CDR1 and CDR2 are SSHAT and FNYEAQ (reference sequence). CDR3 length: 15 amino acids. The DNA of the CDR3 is TGTGCTAGCAGCGCCCTAGGGGCCGAGGCCGGGGAGCTGTTTTTT. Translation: CASSALGAEAGELFF.

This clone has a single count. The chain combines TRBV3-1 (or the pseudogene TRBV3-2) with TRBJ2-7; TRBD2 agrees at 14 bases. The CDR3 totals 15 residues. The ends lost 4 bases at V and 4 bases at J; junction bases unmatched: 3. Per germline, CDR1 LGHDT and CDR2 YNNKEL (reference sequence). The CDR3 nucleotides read TGTGCCAGCAGCCTTGGGACTAGCGGGAGTTACGAGCAGTACTTC. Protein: CASSLGTSGSYEQYF.

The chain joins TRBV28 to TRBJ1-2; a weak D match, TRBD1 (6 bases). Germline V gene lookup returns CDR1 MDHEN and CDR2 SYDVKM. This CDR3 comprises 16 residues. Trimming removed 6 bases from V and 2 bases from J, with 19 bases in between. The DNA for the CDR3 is TGTGCCAGCAGAGCCGGGACAAGGAATTCCAACTATGGCTACACCTTC. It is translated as CASRAGTRNSNYGYTF.

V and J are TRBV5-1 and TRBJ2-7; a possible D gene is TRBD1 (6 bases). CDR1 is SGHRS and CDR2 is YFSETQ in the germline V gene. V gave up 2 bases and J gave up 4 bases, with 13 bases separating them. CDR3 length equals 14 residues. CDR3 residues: CASSFAQGTYEQYF. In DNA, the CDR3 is TGCGCCAGCAGCTTCGCCCAGGGGACATACGAGCAGTACTTC.

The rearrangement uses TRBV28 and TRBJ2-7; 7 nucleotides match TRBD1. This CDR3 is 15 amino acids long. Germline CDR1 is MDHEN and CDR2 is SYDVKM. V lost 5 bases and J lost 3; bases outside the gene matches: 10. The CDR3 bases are TGTGCCAGCAGTCCCGGACAGGCCTCCGACTACGAGCAGTACTTC. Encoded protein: CASSPGQASDYEQYF.

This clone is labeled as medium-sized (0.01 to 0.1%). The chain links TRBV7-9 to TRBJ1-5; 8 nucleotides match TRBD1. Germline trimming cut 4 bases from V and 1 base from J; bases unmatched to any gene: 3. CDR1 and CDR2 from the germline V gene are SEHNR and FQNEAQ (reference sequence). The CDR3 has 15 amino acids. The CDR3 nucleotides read TGTGCCAGCAGCTCGGACAGGGAGAGCAATCAGCCCCAGCATTTT. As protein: CASSSDRESNQPQHF.

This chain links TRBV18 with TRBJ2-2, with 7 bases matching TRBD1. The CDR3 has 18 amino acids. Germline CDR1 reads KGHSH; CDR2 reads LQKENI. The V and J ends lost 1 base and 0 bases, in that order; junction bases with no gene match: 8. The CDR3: CASSPRPTGLTNTGELFF. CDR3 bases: TGTGCCAGCTCACCACGACCGACAGGGCTAACGAACACCGGGGAGCTGTTTTTT.

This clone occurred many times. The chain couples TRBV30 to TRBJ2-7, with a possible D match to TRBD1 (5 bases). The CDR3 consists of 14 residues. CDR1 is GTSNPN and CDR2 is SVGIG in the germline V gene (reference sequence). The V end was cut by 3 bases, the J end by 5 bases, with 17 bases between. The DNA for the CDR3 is TGTGCCTGGAGCGAGAGACAGTCTGTGAACGAGCAGTACTTC. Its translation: CAWSERQSVNEQYF.

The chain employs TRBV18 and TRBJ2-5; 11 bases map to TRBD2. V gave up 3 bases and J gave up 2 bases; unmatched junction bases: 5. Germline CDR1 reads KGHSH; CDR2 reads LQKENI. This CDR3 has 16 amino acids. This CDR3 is CASSPITSGGQETQYF. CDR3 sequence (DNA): TGTGCCAGCTCACCTATTACTAGCGGGGGACAAGAGACCCAGTACTTC.

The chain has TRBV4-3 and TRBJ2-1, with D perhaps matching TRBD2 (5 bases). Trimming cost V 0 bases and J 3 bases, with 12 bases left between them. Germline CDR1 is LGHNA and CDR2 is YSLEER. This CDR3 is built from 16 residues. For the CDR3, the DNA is TGCGCCAGCAGCCAAGATTTCCAAGGGAGCTACAATGAGCAGTTCTTC. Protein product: CASSQDFQGSYNEQFF.

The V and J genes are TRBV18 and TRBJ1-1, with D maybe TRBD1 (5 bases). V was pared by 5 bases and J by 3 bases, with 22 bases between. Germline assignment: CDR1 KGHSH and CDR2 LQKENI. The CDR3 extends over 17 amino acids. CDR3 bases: TGTGCCAGCTCATCGCATATCCCACGGGGCGGGGACACTGAAGCTTTCTTT. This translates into CASSSHIPRGGDTEAFF. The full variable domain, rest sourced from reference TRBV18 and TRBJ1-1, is NAGVMQNPRHLVRRRGQEARLRCSPMKGHSHVYWYRQLPEEGLKFMVYLQKENIIDESGMPKERFSAEFPKEGPSILRIQQVVRGDSAAYFCASSSHIPRGGDTEAFFGQGTRLTVV.

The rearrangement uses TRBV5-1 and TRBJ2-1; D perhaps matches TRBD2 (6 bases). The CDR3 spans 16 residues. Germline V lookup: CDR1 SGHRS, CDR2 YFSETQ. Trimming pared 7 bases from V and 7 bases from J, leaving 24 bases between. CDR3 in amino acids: CASQPGLQTSPNEQFF. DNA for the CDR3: TGCGCCAGCCAGCCGGGACTCCAAACGTCCCCGAATGAGCAGTTCTTC.

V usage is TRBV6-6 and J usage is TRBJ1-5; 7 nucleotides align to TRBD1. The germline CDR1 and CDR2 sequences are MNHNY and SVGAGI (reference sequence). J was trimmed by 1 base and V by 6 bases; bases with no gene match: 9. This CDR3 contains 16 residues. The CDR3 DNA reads TGTGCCAGCAGCACCCTCAGGGGGGAAAGCAATCAGCCCCAGCATTTT. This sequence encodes CASSTLRGESNQPQHF.

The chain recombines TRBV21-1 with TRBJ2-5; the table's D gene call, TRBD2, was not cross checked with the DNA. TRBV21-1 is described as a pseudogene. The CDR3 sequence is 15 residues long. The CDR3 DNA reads TGTGCCAGCAGTAACCGGGACTTATTCCAAGAGACCCAGTACTTC. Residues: CASSNRDLFQETQYF.

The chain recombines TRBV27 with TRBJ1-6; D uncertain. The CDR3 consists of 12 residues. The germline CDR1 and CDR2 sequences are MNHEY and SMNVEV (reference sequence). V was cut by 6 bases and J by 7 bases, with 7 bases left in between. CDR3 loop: CASSPLNSPLHF. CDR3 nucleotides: TGTGCCAGCAGCCCCTTAAATTCACCCCTCCACTTT.

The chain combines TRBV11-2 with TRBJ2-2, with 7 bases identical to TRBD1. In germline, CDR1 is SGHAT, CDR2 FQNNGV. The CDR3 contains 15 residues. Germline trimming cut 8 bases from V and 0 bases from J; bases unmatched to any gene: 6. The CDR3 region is CASFRTGTNTGELFF. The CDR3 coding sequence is TGTGCCAGCTTTAGGACAGGAACGAACACCGGGGAGCTGTTTTTT.

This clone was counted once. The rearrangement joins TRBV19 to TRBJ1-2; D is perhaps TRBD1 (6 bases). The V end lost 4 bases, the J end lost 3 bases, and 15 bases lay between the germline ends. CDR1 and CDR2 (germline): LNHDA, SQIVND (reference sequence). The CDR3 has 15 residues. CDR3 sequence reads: CASSTGGGTHYGYTF. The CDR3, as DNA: TGTGCCAGTAGTACGGGGGGCGGAACGCACTATGGCTACACCTTC.

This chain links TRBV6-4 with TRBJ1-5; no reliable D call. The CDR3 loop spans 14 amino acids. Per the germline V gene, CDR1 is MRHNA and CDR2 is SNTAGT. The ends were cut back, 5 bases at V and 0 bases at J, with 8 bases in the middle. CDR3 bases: TGTGCCAGCAGTCCACAGTTTAGCAATCAGCCCCAGCATTTT. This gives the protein CASSPQFSNQPQHF.

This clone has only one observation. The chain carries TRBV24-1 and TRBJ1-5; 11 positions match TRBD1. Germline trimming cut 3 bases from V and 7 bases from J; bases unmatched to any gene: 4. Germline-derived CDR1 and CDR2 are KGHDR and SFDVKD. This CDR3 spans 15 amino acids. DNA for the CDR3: TGTGCCACCAGTGATCGGACAGGGGGCGGACAGCCCCAGCATTTT. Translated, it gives CATSDRTGGGQPQHF.

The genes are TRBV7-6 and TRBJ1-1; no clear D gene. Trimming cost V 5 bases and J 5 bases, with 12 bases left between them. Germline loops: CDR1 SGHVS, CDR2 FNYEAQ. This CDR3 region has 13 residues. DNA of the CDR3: TGTGCCAGCAGCCAGACCCCAGGAACTGAAGCTTTCTTT. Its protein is CASSQTPGTEAFF.

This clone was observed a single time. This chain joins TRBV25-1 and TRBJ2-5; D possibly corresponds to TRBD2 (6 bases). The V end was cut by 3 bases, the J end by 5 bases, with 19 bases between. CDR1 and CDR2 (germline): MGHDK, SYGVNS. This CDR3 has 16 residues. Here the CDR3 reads CASSETLLEGWETQYF. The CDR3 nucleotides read TGTGCCAGCAGTGAGACTCTGTTGGAGGGGTGGGAGACCCAGTACTTC.

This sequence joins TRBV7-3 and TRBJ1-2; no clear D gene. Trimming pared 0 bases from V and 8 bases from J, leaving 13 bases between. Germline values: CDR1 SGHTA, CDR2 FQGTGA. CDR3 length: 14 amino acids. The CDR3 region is CASSLTAGSRGYTF. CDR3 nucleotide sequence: TGTGCCAGCAGCTTAACGGCCGGGTCGAGGGGCTACACCTTC. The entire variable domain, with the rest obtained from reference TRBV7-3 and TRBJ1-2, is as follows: GAGVSQTPSNKVTEKGKYVELRCDPISGHTALYWYRQSLGQGPEFLIYFQGTGAADDSGLPNDRFFAVRPEGSVSTLKIQRTERGDSAVYLCASSLTAGSRGYTFGSGTRLTVV.

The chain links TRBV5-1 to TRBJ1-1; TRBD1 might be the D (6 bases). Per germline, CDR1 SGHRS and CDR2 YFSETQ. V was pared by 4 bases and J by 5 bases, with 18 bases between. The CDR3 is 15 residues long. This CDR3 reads CASSGKVQGGTEAFF. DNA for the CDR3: TGCGCCAGCAGCGGGAAGGTACAGGGCGGAACTGAAGCTTTCTTT.

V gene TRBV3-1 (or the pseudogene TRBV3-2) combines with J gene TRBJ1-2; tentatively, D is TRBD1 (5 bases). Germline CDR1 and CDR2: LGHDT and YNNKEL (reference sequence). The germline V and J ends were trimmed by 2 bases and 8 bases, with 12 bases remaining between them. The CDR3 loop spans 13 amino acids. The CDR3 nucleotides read TGTGCCAGCAGCCAAAGCCGAACAGGAGGCTACACCTTC. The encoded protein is CASSQSRTGGYTF.

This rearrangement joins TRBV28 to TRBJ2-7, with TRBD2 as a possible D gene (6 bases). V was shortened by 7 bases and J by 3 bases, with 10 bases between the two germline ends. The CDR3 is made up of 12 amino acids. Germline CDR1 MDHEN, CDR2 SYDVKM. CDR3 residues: CASKGTGYEQYF. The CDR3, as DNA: TGTGCCAGCAAAGGGACTGGCTACGAGCAGTACTTC.

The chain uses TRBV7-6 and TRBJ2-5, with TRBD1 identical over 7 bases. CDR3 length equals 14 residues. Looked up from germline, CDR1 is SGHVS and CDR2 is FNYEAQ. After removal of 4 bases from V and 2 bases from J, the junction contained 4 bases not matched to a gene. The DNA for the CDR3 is TGTGCCAGCAGCTCCGACAGGGTTCAAGAGACCCAGTACTTC. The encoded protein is CASSSDRVQETQYF. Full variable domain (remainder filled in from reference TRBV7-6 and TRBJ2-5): GAGVSQSPRYKVTKRGQDVALRCDPISGHVSLYWYRQALGQGPEFLTYFNYEAQQDKSGLPNDRFSAERPEGSISTLTIQRTEQRDSAMYRCASSSDRVQETQYFGPGTRLLVL.

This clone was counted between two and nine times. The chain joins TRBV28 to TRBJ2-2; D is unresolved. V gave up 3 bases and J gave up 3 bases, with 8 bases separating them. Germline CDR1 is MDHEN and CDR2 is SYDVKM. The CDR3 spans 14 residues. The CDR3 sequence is CASSLGFHTGELFF. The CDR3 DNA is TGTGCCAGCAGTTTGGGCTTTCACACCGGGGAGCTGTTTTTT.

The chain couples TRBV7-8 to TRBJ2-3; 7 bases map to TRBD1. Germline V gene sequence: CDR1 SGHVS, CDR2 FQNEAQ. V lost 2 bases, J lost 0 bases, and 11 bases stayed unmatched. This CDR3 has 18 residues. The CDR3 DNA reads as TGTGCCAGCAGCTTAAGGGCGGTACAGGGGACGAGCACAGATACGCAGTATTTT. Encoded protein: CASSLRAVQGTSTDTQYF.

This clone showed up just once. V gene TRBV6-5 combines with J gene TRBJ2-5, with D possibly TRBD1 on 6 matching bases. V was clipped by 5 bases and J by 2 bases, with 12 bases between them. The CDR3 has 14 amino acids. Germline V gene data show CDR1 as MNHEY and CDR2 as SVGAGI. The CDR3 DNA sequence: TGTGCCAGCAGTCGTCCGGACAGTCAAGAGACCCAGTACTTC. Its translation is CASSRPDSQETQYF.

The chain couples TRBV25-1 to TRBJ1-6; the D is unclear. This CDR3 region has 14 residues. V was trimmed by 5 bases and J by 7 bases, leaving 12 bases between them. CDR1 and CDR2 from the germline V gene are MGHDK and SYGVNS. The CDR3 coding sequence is TGTGCCAGCAGTACTACGCGCGGGAATTCACCCCTCCACTTT. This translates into CASSTTRGNSPLHF.

In nucleotides, the CDR3 is TGTGCCAGCAGTCCTAGGGACAGGCTCTATGGCTACACCTTC. This gives the protein CASSPRDRLYGYTF. V gene TRBV27 combines with J gene TRBJ1-2; TRBD1 aligns across 8 bases. This CDR3 contains 14 residues. Looked up from germline, CDR1 is MNHEY and CDR2 is SMNVEV (reference sequence). With 5 bases clipped from V and 4 bases from J, the junction kept 6 bases outside the gene matches.